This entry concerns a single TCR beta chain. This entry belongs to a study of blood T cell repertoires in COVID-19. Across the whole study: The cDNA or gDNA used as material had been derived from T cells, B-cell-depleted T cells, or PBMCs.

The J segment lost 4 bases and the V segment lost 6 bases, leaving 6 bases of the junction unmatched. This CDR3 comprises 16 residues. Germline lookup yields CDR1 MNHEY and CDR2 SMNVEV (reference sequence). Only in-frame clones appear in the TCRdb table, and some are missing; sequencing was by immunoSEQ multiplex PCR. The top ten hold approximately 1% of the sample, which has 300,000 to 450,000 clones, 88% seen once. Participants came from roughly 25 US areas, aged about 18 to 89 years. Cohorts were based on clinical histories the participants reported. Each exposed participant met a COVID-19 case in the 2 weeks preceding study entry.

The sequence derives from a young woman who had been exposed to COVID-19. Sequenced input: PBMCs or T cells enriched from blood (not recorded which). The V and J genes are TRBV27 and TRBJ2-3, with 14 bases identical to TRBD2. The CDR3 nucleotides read TGTGCCAGCAGGACGGGACTAGCGGGAGTGCCAGATACGCAGTATTTT. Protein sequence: CASRTGLAGVPDTQYF.